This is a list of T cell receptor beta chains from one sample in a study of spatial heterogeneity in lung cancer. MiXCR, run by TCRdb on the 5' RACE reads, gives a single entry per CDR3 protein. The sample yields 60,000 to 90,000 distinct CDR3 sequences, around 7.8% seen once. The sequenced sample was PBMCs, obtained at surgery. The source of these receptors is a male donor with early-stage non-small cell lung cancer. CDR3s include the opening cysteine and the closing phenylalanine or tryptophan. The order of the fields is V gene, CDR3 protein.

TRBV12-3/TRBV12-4,CASSLAGGGYTF
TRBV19,CASSIGPHGLSWDTGELFF
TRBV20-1,CSARDPTSGRDEQFF
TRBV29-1,CSAKTGTSVDNEQFF
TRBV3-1,CASSHLAGLKEETQYF
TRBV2,CASSEPVGADIYNEQFF
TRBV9,CASSLGEGLAKNIQYF
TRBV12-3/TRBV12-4,CASSRTGNSNQPQHF
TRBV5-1,CASSLTEGGTDTQYF
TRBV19,CASNKPGRGELFF
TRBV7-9,CASSPVMGHEQYF
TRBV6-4,CASSEQGGVAEAFF
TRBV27,CASVGGEATYNEQFF
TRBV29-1,CSVVRILSGPDTQYF
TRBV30,CAWSDGTFRVSGNTIYF
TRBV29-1,CSVAGNYGYTF
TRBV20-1,CSARGLVGTNEQFF
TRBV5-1,CASSLGLTNSPLHF
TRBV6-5,CASSYTEATEAFF
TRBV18,CASSLGGQGKSYEQYF
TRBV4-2,CASSQDRGGVWANNEQFF
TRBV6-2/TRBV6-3,CASSYSGMEDHEQYF
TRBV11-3,CASRLGDGFSYNEQFF
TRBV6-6,CASSPRRTIGETQYF
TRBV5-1,CASSLRPQGVGFNQPQHF
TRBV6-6,CASKGSLNTEAFF
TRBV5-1,CASSYRPGEQYF